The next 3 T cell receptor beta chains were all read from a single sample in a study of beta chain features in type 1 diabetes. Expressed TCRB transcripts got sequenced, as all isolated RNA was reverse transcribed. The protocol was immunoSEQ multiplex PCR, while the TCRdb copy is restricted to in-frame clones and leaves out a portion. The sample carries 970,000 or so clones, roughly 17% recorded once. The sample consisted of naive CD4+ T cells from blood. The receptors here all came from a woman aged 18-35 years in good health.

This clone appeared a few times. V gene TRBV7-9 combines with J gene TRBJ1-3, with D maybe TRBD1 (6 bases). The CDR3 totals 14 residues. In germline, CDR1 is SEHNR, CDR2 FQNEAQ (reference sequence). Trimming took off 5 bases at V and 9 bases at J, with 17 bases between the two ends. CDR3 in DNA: TGTGCCAGCAGCCTGGACAGCTTTCGAAGCACCATATATTTT. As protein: CASSLDSFRSTIYF. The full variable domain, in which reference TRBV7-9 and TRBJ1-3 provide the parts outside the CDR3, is DTGVSQNPRHKITKRGQNVTFRCDPISEHNRLYWYRQTLGQGPEFLTYFQNEAQLEKSRLLSDRFSAERPKGSFSTLEIQRTEQGDSAMYLCASSLDSFRSTIYFGEGSWLTVV.

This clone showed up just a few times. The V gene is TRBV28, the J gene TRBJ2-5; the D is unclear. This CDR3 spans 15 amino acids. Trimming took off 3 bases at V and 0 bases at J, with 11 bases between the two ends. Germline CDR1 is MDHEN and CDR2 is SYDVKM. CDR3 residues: CASSFPGRDQETQYF. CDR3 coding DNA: TGTGCCAGCAGTTTCCCAGGACGAGACCAAGAGACCCAGTACTTC. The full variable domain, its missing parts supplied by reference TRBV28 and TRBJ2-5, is DVKVTQSSRYLVKRTGEKVFLECVQDMDHENMFWYRQDPGLGLRLIYFSYDVKMKEKGDIPEGYSVSREKKERFSLILESASTNQTSMYLCASSFPGRDQETQYFGPGTRLLVL.

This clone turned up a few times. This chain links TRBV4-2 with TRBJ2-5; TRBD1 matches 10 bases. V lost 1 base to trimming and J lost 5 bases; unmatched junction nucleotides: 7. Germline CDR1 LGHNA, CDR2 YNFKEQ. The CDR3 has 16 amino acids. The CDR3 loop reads CASSQGGTGVLETQYF. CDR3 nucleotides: TGTGCCAGCAGCCAAGGAGGGACAGGGGTTCTGGAGACCCAGTACTTC.